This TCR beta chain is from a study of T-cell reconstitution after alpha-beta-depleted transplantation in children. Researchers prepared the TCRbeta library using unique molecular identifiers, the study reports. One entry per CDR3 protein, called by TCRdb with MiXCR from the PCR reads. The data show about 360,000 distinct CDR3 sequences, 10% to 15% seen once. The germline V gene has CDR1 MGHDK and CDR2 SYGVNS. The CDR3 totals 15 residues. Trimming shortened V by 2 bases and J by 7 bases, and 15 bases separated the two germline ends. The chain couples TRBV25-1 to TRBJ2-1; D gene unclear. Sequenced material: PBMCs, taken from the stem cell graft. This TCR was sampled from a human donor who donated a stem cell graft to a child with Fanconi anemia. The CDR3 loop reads CASSEPGPLGNEQFF. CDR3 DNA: TGTGCCAGCAGTGAACCGGGCCCTCTAGGGAATGAGCAGTTCTTC. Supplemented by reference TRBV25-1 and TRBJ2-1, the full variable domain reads EADIYQTPRYLVIGTGKKITLECSQTMGHDKMYWYQQDPGMELHLIHYSYGVNSTEKGDLSSESTVSRIRTEHFPLTLESARPSHTSQYLCASSEPGPLGNEQFFGPGTRLTVL.